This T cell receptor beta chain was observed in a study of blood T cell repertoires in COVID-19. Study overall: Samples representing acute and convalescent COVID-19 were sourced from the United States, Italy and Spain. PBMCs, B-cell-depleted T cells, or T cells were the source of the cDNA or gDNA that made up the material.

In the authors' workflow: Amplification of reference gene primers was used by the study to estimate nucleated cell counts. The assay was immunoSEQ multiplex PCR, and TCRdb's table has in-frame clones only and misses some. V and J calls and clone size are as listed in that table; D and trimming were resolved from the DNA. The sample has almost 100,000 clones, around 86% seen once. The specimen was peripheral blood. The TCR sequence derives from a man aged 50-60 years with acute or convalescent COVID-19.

CDR3 protein: CASSSLTGRGTIYF. Written as DNA, the CDR3 is TGTGCCAGCAGTTCTCTAACGGGTCGTGGCACCATATATTTT. The chain recombines TRBV28 with TRBJ1-3; D remains unclear. The germline gives CDR1 MDHEN, CDR2 SYDVKM. Between the trimmed V and J ends, which lost 4 bases and 9 bases, there was a span of 16 bases. The CDR3 is made up of 14 amino acids.